The 20 T cell receptor beta chains below were found in one sample sequenced in a study of preoperative IRX-2 immunotherapy in early breast cancer. Treatment reported: preoperative locoregional IRX-2 cytokine immunotherapy. TCRdb's table, derived via immunoSEQ multiplex PCR, lists solely in-frame clones and lacks some. The table has 90,000 to 100,000 clones, 86% seen once. The material sequenced was tumor tissue, taken after IRX-2 immunotherapy. Every receptor here comes from a human donor with breast cancer.

This rearrangement joins TRBV6-8 to TRBJ2-1; 7 bases agree with TRBD1. V was clipped by 6 bases and J by 4 bases; unmatched bases: 15. Per germline, CDR1 MNHGY and CDR2 SAAAGT. CDR3 length: 17 residues. The CDR3 bases are TGTGCCAGCAGAGGGGGCCGGGCTACCTTATATTACAATGAGCAGTTCTTC. It yields the protein CASRGGRATLYYNEQFF.

This chain connects TRBV19 to TRBJ1-6, with TRBD1 matching 8 bases. The CDR3 sequence is 14 residues long. Germline loops: CDR1 LNHDA, CDR2 SQIVND (reference sequence). The ends lost 4 bases at V and 10 bases at J; junction bases unmatched: 6. Here the CDR3 DNA reads TGTGCCAGTAGTAGGGACAGGTCTCGGTCACCCCTCCACTTT. This gives the protein CASSRDRSRSPLHF.

V gene TRBV6-8 combines with J gene TRBJ1-1; 7 positions agree with TRBD1. V gave up 2 bases and J gave up 2 bases; unmatched junction bases: 5. The CDR3 has 15 amino acids. Looked up from germline, CDR1 is MNHGY and CDR2 is SAAAGT. CDR3 loop: CASSYRTGRNTEAFF. CDR3 nucleotide sequence: TGTGCCAGCAGTTACCGGACAGGAAGAAACACTGAAGCTTTCTTT.

The chain carries TRBV5-1 and TRBJ2-5; no clear D gene. This CDR3 has 14 amino acids. Trimming removed 3 bases at V and 3 bases at J, with 12 bases between. From germline, CDR1 is SGHRS and CDR2 YFSETQ. The CDR3 region has the DNA TGCGCCAGCAGCTCCACCGGGCCTAAAGAGACCCAGTACTTC. Its translation is CASSSTGPKETQYF.

The chain links TRBV28 to TRBJ1-1; D possibly corresponds to TRBD1 (5 bases). Trimming left V 2 bases short and J 0 bases short, with 10 bases between. CDR3 size: 15 residues. Germline V gives CDR1 MDHEN, CDR2 SYDVKM. CDR3 protein: CASSLQRGLNTEAFF. The CDR3 DNA reads TGTGCCAGCAGTTTACAAAGGGGCCTGAACACTGAAGCTTTCTTT. Drawing the rest from reference TRBV28 and TRBJ1-1, the complete variable domain is DVKVTQSSRYLVKRTGEKVFLECVQDMDHENMFWYRQDPGLGLRLIYFSYDVKMKEKGDIPEGYSVSREKKERFSLILESASTNQTSMYLCASSLQRGLNTEAFFGQGTRLTVV.

This rearrangement joins TRBV11-3 to TRBJ2-7, with D maybe TRBD2 (6 bases). V lost 1 base to trimming and J lost 9 bases, with 16 bases between them. Germline CDR1 is SGHNT and CDR2 is YENEEA. This CDR3 has 14 residues. The CDR3 coding sequence is TGTGCCAGCAGCTTAGGACCGGAGGGCCGACGGCAGTACTTC. Amino acid sequence: CASSLGPEGRRQYF.

V gene TRBV6-8 combines with J gene TRBJ1-2; tentatively, D is TRBD1 (5 bases). From germline, CDR1 is MNHGY and CDR2 SAAAGT. There are 12 residues in the CDR3. V dropped 8 bases and J dropped 8 bases, with 15 bases sitting between them. In DNA, the CDR3 is TGTGCCAGCTACACAGGAGTGGGCGGCTACACCTTC. Amino acid sequence: CASYTGVGGYTF.

The chain employs TRBV28 and TRBJ2-7; 7 nucleotides align to TRBD2. Germline CDR1 is MDHEN and CDR2 is SYDVKM. The CDR3 loop spans 16 amino acids. The V gene end was trimmed by 6 bases and the J gene end by 0 bases; junction bases not matched to a gene: 11. CDR3 sequence (DNA): TGTGCCAGCAGACGTCGGGCTAGCGGAAACTCCTACGAGCAGTACTTC. Protein sequence: CASRRRASGNSYEQYF. The full variable domain, completed using reference TRBV28 and TRBJ2-7, is DVKVTQSSRYLVKRTGEKVFLECVQDMDHENMFWYRQDPGLGLRLIYFSYDVKMKEKGDIPEGYSVSREKKERFSLILESASTNQTSMYLCASRRRASGNSYEQYFGPGTRLTVT.

V gene TRBV10-3 combines with J gene TRBJ1-2; possibly TRBD1 for D (5 bases). Germline loops: CDR1 ENHRY, CDR2 SYGVKD. The CDR3 runs to 13 residues. Trimming left V 0 bases short and J 7 bases short, with 9 bases between. Written as DNA, the CDR3 is TGTGCCATCAGTGAGTCTGGGGCTGTTGGCTACACCTTC. Translation gives CAISESGAVGYTF.

This chain uses TRBV18 with TRBJ2-2; D unresolved. The CDR3 is 15 amino acids. Germline V CDR1 and CDR2: KGHSH, LQKENI. V dropped 2 bases and J dropped 4 bases, with 11 bases sitting between them. The CDR3 is CASSPSGSGTGELFF. The CDR3 nucleotides are TGTGCCAGCTCACCATCTGGCAGTGGCACCGGGGAGCTGTTTTTT. The full variable domain, in which reference TRBV18 and TRBJ2-2 provide the parts outside the CDR3, is NAGVMQNPRHLVRRRGQEARLRCSPMKGHSHVYWYRQLPEEGLKFMVYLQKENIIDESGMPKERFSAEFPKEGPSILRIQQVVRGDSAAYFCASSPSGSGTGELFFGEGSRLTVL.

This chain connects TRBV18 to TRBJ1-4; the match to TRBD1 covers 7 bases. Per the germline V gene, CDR1 is KGHSH and CDR2 is LQKENI. This CDR3 region has 12 residues. V trimming: 1 base; J trimming: 15 bases; junction bases outside the gene matches: 5. The CDR3 here is CASSPQDREMFF. The CDR3 DNA sequence: TGTGCCAGCTCACCACAAGACAGGGAGATGTTTTTT.

The V gene is TRBV29-1, the J gene TRBJ1-2; the D gene is possibly TRBD1 (6 bases). The CDR3 covers 13 residues. With 6 bases removed from V and 6 bases from J, the gap between germline ends came to 17 bases. Looked up from germline, CDR1 is SQVTM and CDR2 is ANQGSEA. CDR3 nucleotide sequence: TGCAGCGTATGGAAGACGGGGGGCAATGGCTACACCTTC. Amino acids: CSVWKTGGNGYTF.

This clone was found once. The V gene is TRBV19, the J gene TRBJ2-5; D may match TRBD1 or TRBD2 (5 bases each). The CDR3 extends over 14 amino acids. Trimming pared 8 bases from V and 5 bases from J, leaving 18 bases between. From germline, CDR1 is LNHDA and CDR2 SQIVND (reference sequence). The CDR3 loop reads CASSTDGSGETQYF. In nucleotides, the CDR3 is TGTGCCAGTTCGACAGATGGATCGGGGGAGACCCAGTACTTC. The whole variable domain, remainder taken from reference TRBV19 and TRBJ2-5, is DGGITQSPKYLFRKEGQNVTLSCEQNLNHDAMYWYRQDPGQGLRLIYYSQIVNDFQKGDIAEGYSVSREKKESFPLTVTSAQKNPTAFYLCASSTDGSGETQYFGPGTRLLVL.

The rearrangement uses TRBV5-1 and TRBJ2-5; perhaps TRBD2 as D (5 bases). The CDR3 totals 15 residues. Germline V gene sequence: CDR1 SGHRS, CDR2 YFSETQ. Deletions cut 1 base from V and 4 bases from J, with 14 bases between. CDR3 protein: CASSLLVGEAETQYF. The CDR3 DNA reads as TGCGCCAGCAGCTTGCTAGTGGGAGAGGCAGAGACCCAGTACTTC.

The chain recombines TRBV12-5 with TRBJ2-7, with D uncertain. Trimming shortened V by 1 base and J by 5 bases, and 6 bases separated the two germline ends. The CDR3 runs to 12 residues. CDR1 and CDR2 from the germline V gene are LGHNT and FRNRAP. The CDR3 region is CASGLDWNEQYF. The DNA for the CDR3 is TGTGCTAGTGGTTTGGATTGGAACGAGCAGTACTTC.

This clone was detected only a few times. This chain connects TRBV11-3 to TRBJ2-7, with TRBD2 matching 8 bases. In germline, CDR1 is SGHNT, CDR2 YENEEA. J lost 3 bases, V lost 7 bases, and 11 bases had no gene match. The CDR3 covers 15 residues. CDR3 sequence (DNA): TGTGCCAGCACCCCCTCAGCGGGAGTCAACTACGAGCAGTACTTC. Its translation is CASTPSAGVNYEQYF.

The chain uses TRBV7-4 and TRBJ2-1, with no clear D. V gave up 5 bases and J gave up 0 bases, with 14 bases separating them. Germline-derived CDR1 and CDR2 are SGHVT and SQSDAQ. This CDR3 has 16 amino acids. The CDR3 DNA reads as TGTGCCAGCAGCGCTGAATTATTCCCCTCCTACAATGAGCAGTTCTTC. Amino acids: CASSAELFPSYNEQFF.

The chain uses TRBV18 and TRBJ2-2; D is possibly TRBD2 (6 bases). V shed 2 bases and J shed 6 bases, with 7 bases lying between them. The CDR3 contains 13 residues. Germline lookup yields CDR1 KGHSH and CDR2 LQKENI. The CDR3 bases are TGTGCCAGCTCACCATCGGGGGCCGGGGAGCTGTTTTTT. Its protein product is CASSPSGAGELFF. Full variable domain (outside the CDR3, taken from reference TRBV18 and TRBJ2-2): NAGVMQNPRHLVRRRGQEARLRCSPMKGHSHVYWYRQLPEEGLKFMVYLQKENIIDESGMPKERFSAEFPKEGPSILRIQQVVRGDSAAYFCASSPSGAGELFFGEGSRLTVL.

The CDR3 loop is CASSRGQDDQPQHF. The CDR3 DNA is TGTGCCAGCAGCCGCGGACAGGATGACCAGCCCCAGCATTTT. This chain links TRBV6-8 with TRBJ1-5; TRBD1 matches 7 bases. Trimming took 6 bases from V and 7 from J; bases not matched to a gene: 9. The CDR3 is 14 residues long. From germline, CDR1 is MNHGY and CDR2 SAAAGT.

This chain uses TRBV28 with TRBJ1-6; 10 nucleotides line up with TRBD1. This CDR3 has 13 amino acids. The germline gives CDR1 MDHEN, CDR2 SYDVKM. With V trimmed by 6 bases and J by 10 bases, 3 bases remained unmatched. In DNA, the CDR3 is TGTGCCAGCAGACGGGACAGGGGCTCACCCCTCCACTTT. This sequence encodes CASRRDRGSPLHF.